This entry lists 17 T cell receptor beta chains sequenced from one sample in a study of blood T cell repertoires in COVID-19 (dated by TCRdb to the early 2020s). The protocol used for the library was the immunoSEQ multiplex PCR assay. TCRdb holds this immuneACCESS table with in-frame rearrangements only. Some clones are missing; in checked studies, unresolved V genes explain under half, and the rest has no known cause. Within this sample are more than 60,000 clones, with around nine tenths of them counted one time only. Jointly, the top ten make up about 17% of the sample. Sequenced material: peripheral blood. The receptors derive from a woman older than 75 with active or convalescent COVID-19.

The chain recombines TRBV3-1 (or the pseudogene TRBV3-2) with TRBJ1-1; TRBD1 aligns across 8 bases. The CDR3 totals 13 residues. Germline CDR1 and CDR2: LGHDT and YNNKEL (reference sequence). Trimming at V came to 10 bases and at J to 1 base, leaving 5 bases not matched to a gene. This CDR3 is CAKTTGANTEAFF. CDR3 coding DNA: TGTGCCAAGACGACAGGGGCGAACACTGAAGCTTTCTTT.

CDR3 in DNA: TGTGCCAGCTCACTTCCACAGGGGTCCCACGAGCAGTACTTC. Protein product: CASSLPQGSHEQYF. This chain joins TRBV18 and TRBJ2-7; 7 bases agree with TRBD1. Germline assignment: CDR1 KGHSH and CDR2 LQKENI. J was trimmed by 5 bases and V by 4 bases; bases with no gene match: 8. There are 14 residues in the CDR3.

The chain has TRBV28 and TRBJ1-2; tentatively, D is TRBD1 (6 bases). V was clipped by 5 bases and J by 6 bases, with 13 bases between them. CDR1 MDHEN and CDR2 SYDVKM come from the germline V gene. The CDR3 totals 13 residues. CDR3 sequence (DNA): TGTGCCAGCAGTGATAACAGGGTGGATGGCTACACCTTC. Encoded protein: CASSDNRVDGYTF.

This clone came up a few times. V gene TRBV4-1 combines with J gene TRBJ1-2, with 8 bases fitting TRBD1. CDR3 length: 14 residues. J lost 8 bases, V lost 5 bases, and 10 bases had no gene match. Germline loops: CDR1 MGHRA, CDR2 YSYEKL. The CDR3 DNA follows: TGCGCCAGCAGCGGGGTTAACAGGGGGGGAGGCTACACCTTC. It is translated as CASSGVNRGGGYTF.

V usage is TRBV4-1 and J usage is TRBJ1-5; D uncertain. CDR3 length equals 15 residues. The germline V gene has CDR1 MGHRA and CDR2 YSYEKL. V was shortened by 0 bases and J by 0 bases, with 6 bases between the two germline ends. CDR3 loop: CASSQDLYSNQPQHF. The CDR3 region has the DNA TGCGCCAGCAGCCAAGATCTGTATAGCAATCAGCCCCAGCATTTT.

CDR3 sequence reads: CASSPSGGAAYNEQFF. CDR3 coding DNA: TGTGCCAGCAGCCCTAGCGGGGGGGCCGCCTACAATGAGCAGTTCTTC. V usage is TRBV9 and J usage is TRBJ2-1; TRBD2 aligns across 12 bases. The germline V gene encodes CDR1 SGDLS and CDR2 YYNGEE. J was trimmed by 2 bases and V by 4 bases; bases with no gene match: 4. This CDR3 has 16 residues.

The genes are TRBV5-8 and TRBJ1-2, with 7 bases fitting TRBD1. V gave up 4 bases and J gave up 8 bases; unmatched junction bases: 17. The CDR3 sequence is 16 residues long. Looked up from germline, CDR1 is SGHTS and CDR2 is YDEGEE. CDR3 nucleotides: TGTGCCAGCAGCCTAACTACGATCAACAGGGGCGGAGGCTACACCTTC. Translation: CASSLTTINRGGGYTF.

The chain links TRBV7-3 to TRBJ1-2; 8 bases align to TRBD1. Germline CDR1 is SGHTA and CDR2 is FQGTGA. This CDR3 has 14 amino acids. J lost 7 bases, V lost 3 bases, and 7 bases had no gene match. Here the CDR3 reads CASSLTGEKSGYTF. DNA of the CDR3: TGTGCCAGCAGCTTGACAGGGGAGAAGTCTGGCTACACCTTC.

The V call is TRBV28, the J call TRBJ2-7; D call uncertain. V lost 4 bases to trimming and J lost 5 bases, with 6 bases between them. From germline, CDR1 is MDHEN and CDR2 SYDVKM. The CDR3 runs to 11 residues. DNA for the CDR3: TGTGCCAGCAGTTCCCTAGACGAGCAGTACTTC. Translation: CASSSLDEQYF.

This clone has only one observation. V gene TRBV7-9 combines with J gene TRBJ1-4, with a possible D match to TRBD1 (5 bases). The CDR3 consists of 15 residues. Trimming cost V 3 bases and J 7 bases, with 15 bases left between them. Per germline, CDR1 SEHNR and CDR2 FQNEAQ (reference sequence). For the CDR3, the DNA is TGTGCCAGCAGCTTCACGGGGTCCGGGGGTGAAAAACTGTTTTTT. It is translated as CASSFTGSGGEKLFF.

V gene TRBV7-8 combines with J gene TRBJ2-5; 9 bases match TRBD2. The germline gives CDR1 SGHVS, CDR2 FQNEAQ. With V trimmed by 2 bases and J by 2 bases, 3 bases remained unmatched. The CDR3 runs 15 residues. The CDR3 is CASSLWRGGQETQYF. The DNA of the CDR3 is TGTGCCAGCAGCTTATGGCGGGGGGGGCAAGAGACCCAGTACTTC.

This sequence joins TRBV4-2 and TRBJ1-6, with 9 bases lining up with TRBD1. The V gene end was trimmed by 3 bases and the J gene end by 9 bases; junction bases not matched to a gene: 6. The germline V gene has CDR1 LGHNA and CDR2 YNFKEQ. This CDR3 region has 15 residues. CDR3: CASSHTGTGSSPLHF. CDR3 DNA sequence: TGTGCCAGCAGCCACACCGGGACAGGGAGTTCACCCCTCCACTTT.

The V and J genes are TRBV24-1 and TRBJ1-3; 8 bases map to TRBD1. In germline, CDR1 is KGHDR, CDR2 SFDVKD. The CDR3 has 15 residues. J was trimmed by 4 bases and V by 4 bases; bases with no gene match: 5. The CDR3: CATSESTGGGNTIYF. CDR3 nucleotide sequence: TGTGCCACCAGTGAATCTACAGGGGGAGGAAACACCATATATTTT.

This clone occurred once. The rearrangement joins TRBV2 to TRBJ1-2, with TRBD1 identical over 7 bases. There are 16 residues in the CDR3. Looked up from germline, CDR1 is SNHLY and CDR2 is FYNNEI. V lost 8 bases to trimming and J lost 0 bases; unmatched junction nucleotides: 12. CDR3 protein: CASPTGQVLPNYGYTF. The CDR3 DNA reads as TGTGCCAGCCCCACAGGACAGGTCCTTCCTAACTATGGCTACACCTTC. Looking up the rest from reference TRBV2 and TRBJ1-2 gives the full variable domain: EPEVTQTPSHQVTQMGQEVILRCVPISNHLYFYWYRQILGQKVEFLVSFYNNEISEKSEIFDDQFSVERPDGSNFTLKIRSTKLEDSAMYFCASPTGQVLPNYGYTFGSGTRLTVV.

This clone occurred once. The chain carries TRBV7-2 and TRBJ1-2; 9 bases align to TRBD1. This CDR3 region has 15 residues. The V segment lost 5 bases and the J segment 4 bases; nucleotides outside the gene matches: 8. Germline CDR1 is SGHTA and CDR2 is FQGNSA. The CDR3 nucleotides are TGTGCCAGCAGCCCAGGGACAGGGAAAGCCTATGGCTACACCTTC. Amino acids: CASSPGTGKAYGYTF.

The chain has TRBV5-6 and TRBJ1-6; 8 nucleotides match TRBD1. Germline V gene sequence: CDR1 SGHDT, CDR2 YYEEEE. The V and J ends lost 2 bases and 12 bases, in that order; junction bases with no gene match: 10. The CDR3 is made up of 15 amino acids. CDR3 residues: CASSLTGTGLKPLHF. Here the CDR3 DNA reads TGTGCCAGCAGCTTAACAGGGACAGGCCTTAAACCCCTCCACTTT. The full variable domain, with the rest looked up from reference TRBV5-6 and TRBJ1-6, is DAGVTQSPTHLIKTRGQQVTLRCSPKSGHDTVSWYQQALGQGPQFIFQYYEEEERQRGNFPDRFSGHQFPNYSSELNVNALLLGDSALYLCASSLTGTGLKPLHFGNGTRLTVT.

The chain has TRBV7-2 and TRBJ2-7; 8 nucleotides align to TRBD1. V gave up 11 bases and J gave up 5 bases; unmatched junction bases: 11. This CDR3 has 13 amino acids. Per germline, CDR1 SGHTA and CDR2 FQGNSA. CDR3 sequence: CASTQDRVNEQYF. The CDR3 DNA reads TGTGCCTCCACGCAGGACAGGGTTAACGAGCAGTACTTC.